Below, 32 T cell receptor beta chains from the same sample are listed, as sequenced in a study of Ad26.COV2.S vaccination and SARS-CoV-2 variants. The treatment denotes: 19 received Ad26.COV2.S at low or high dose, single or two shots; five or six received placebo; per-sample allocation not given. The samples were gathered on day 63 after the first injection of vaccine or placebo. TCRdb's copy holds only in-frame clones and misses some; the assay was immunoSEQ multiplex PCR. The data contain some 300,000 clones, roughly 86% of them seen just once; the ten biggest clones take up 1.5% to 2.5%. Specimen: peripheral blood, collected in a trial of Ad26.COV2.S vaccine versus placebo. These receptors came from a person between 18 and 65 years old who received the Ad26.COV2.S COVID-19 vaccine or a placebo.

The chain combines TRBV5-8 with TRBJ2-5, with D possibly TRBD1 on 6 matching bases. Trimming cost V 0 bases and J 4 bases, with 16 bases left between them. The CDR3 is made up of 16 amino acids. CDR1 and CDR2 from the germline V gene are SGHTS and YDEGEE. The CDR3, as DNA: TGTGCCAGCAGCTTGGGGACTCGAGGGGGTGGAGAGACCCAGTACTTC. It encodes CASSLGTRGGGETQYF. Full variable domain (outside the CDR3, taken from reference TRBV5-8 and TRBJ2-5): EAGVTQSPTHLIKTRGQQATLRCSPISGHTSVYWYQQALGLGLQFLLWYDEGEERNRGNFPPRFSGRQFPNYSSELNVNALELEDSALYLCASSLGTRGGGETQYFGPGTRLLVL.

This chain joins TRBV7-6 and TRBJ1-1; D gene uncertain. The V end lost 2 bases, the J end lost 3 bases, and 10 bases lay between the germline ends. The germline V gene encodes CDR1 SGHVS and CDR2 FNYEAQ. The CDR3 extends over 14 amino acids. The CDR3 coding sequence is TGTGCCAGCAGCTTACCGGGTGGCCACACTGAAGCTTTCTTT. Residues: CASSLPGGHTEAFF.

This chain connects TRBV3-1 (or the pseudogene TRBV3-2) to TRBJ1-4, with D uncertain. Germline V CDR1 and CDR2: LGHDT, YNNKEL (reference sequence). V lost 4 bases, J lost 0 bases, and 12 bases lay in between. CDR3 length: 16 amino acids. CDR3 in DNA: TGTGCCAGCAGCCTACACCCAGAGTCAACTAATGAAAAACTGTTTTTT. This gives the protein CASSLHPESTNEKLFF.

V usage is TRBV27 and J usage is TRBJ1-2; 7 bases line up with TRBD1. Trimming took 6 bases from V and 1 from J; bases not matched to a gene: 14. Germline values: CDR1 MNHEY, CDR2 SMNVEV (reference sequence). The CDR3 has 17 residues. CDR3 sequence reads: CASSRTGEGASNYGYTF. Here the CDR3 DNA reads TGTGCCAGCAGCAGGACAGGAGAAGGAGCCAGTAACTATGGCTACACCTTC.

The chain joins TRBV27 to TRBJ1-1; 10 bases fit TRBD1. V gave up 2 bases and J gave up 4 bases; unmatched junction bases: 16. Germline CDR1 MNHEY, CDR2 SMNVEV (reference sequence). This CDR3 region has 19 residues. The DNA of the CDR3 is TGTGCCAGCAGTTTAAGGTATCCGGCCGCGGGACAGGGGAGCACTGAAGCTTTCTTT. It codes for CASSLRYPAAGQGSTEAFF.

The chain has TRBV7-2 and TRBJ2-7; D unresolved. The CDR3 has 15 amino acids. The germline V and J ends were trimmed by 0 bases and 1 base, with 10 bases remaining between them. Germline V gene lookup returns CDR1 SGHTA and CDR2 FQGNSA. As DNA, the CDR3 is TGTGCCAGCAGCTTAGCGCTATCAAGATCCTACGAGCAGTACTTC. It encodes CASSLALSRSYEQYF.

The J gene is TRBJ1-2, the V gene TRBV30; D is uncertain. The CDR3 has 17 amino acids. Germline assignment: CDR1 GTSNPN and CDR2 SVGIG (reference sequence). Trimming took off 0 bases at V and 3 bases at J, with 20 bases between the two ends. CDR3 nucleotides: TGTGCCTGGAGTGTACTCTGGCCGAGGGTTCGCGACTATGGCTACACCTTC. Its translation is CAWSVLWPRVRDYGYTF. The full variable domain, in which reference TRBV30 and TRBJ1-2 provide the parts outside the CDR3, is SQTIHQWPATLVQPVGSPLSLECTVEGTSNPNLYWYRQAAGRGLQLLFYSVGIGQISSEVPQNLSASRPQDRQFILSSKKLLLSDSGFYLCAWSVLWPRVRDYGYTFGSGTRLTVV.

The chain has TRBV5-6 and TRBJ1-4; D unclear. The CDR3 length is 13 residues. CDR1 is SGHDT and CDR2 is YYEEEE in the germline V gene. V was cut by 2 bases and J by 10 bases, with 12 bases left in between. The CDR3 sequence is CASSLSAVGKLFF. CDR3 nucleotide sequence: TGTGCCAGCAGCTTATCGGCGGTAGGAAAACTGTTTTTT.

Notes on this clone: Given a much more abundant clone one base away, this may be a read error. Additional DNA sequences in this sample encode the identical CDR3. The genes are TRBV9 and TRBJ2-3, with D unresolved. Germline-derived CDR1 and CDR2 are SGDLS and YYNGEE. This CDR3 is 12 amino acids long. V shed 1 base and J shed 0 bases, with 0 bases lying between them. CDR3: CASSVSTDTQYF. The CDR3, as DNA: TGTGCCAGCAGCGTAAGCACAGATACGCAGTATTTT.

The chain combines TRBV10-3 with TRBJ2-5, with 9 nucleotides matching TRBD1. V lost 7 bases, J lost 4 bases, and 7 bases stayed unmatched. CDR3 length equals 14 residues. Per the germline V gene, CDR1 is ENHRY and CDR2 is SYGVKD. The CDR3 DNA sequence: TGTGCCATCAATCGACAGGGGGGGCGAGAGACCCAGTACTTC. As protein: CAINRQGGRETQYF.

The chain couples TRBV7-2 to TRBJ2-3; 7 positions agree with TRBD2. CDR3 size: 16 residues. Germline lookup yields CDR1 SGHTA and CDR2 FQGNSA. With 0 bases clipped from V and 4 bases from J, the junction kept 7 bases outside the gene matches. This CDR3 reads CASSLAGGSIADTQYF. The CDR3 nucleotides read TGTGCCAGCAGCTTAGCGGGGGGGTCGATCGCAGATACGCAGTATTTT.

This clone was counted a single time. V usage is TRBV5-4 and J usage is TRBJ2-2, with 7 bases that match TRBD2. Trimming took 2 bases from V and 7 from J; bases not matched to a gene: 11. Germline assignment: CDR1 SGHNT and CDR2 YYREEE (reference sequence). The length of the CDR3 is 16 residues. This CDR3 is CASSFGGTIMFGELFF. Here the CDR3 DNA reads TGTGCCAGCAGCTTCGGCGGGACTATTATGTTCGGGGAGCTGTTTTTT.

The chain employs TRBV19 and TRBJ2-1, with 9 bases identical to TRBD1. The CDR3 is 16 residues long. CDR1 and CDR2 (germline): LNHDA, SQIVND (reference sequence). Germline trimming cut 1 base from V and 10 bases from J; bases unmatched to any gene: 11. The CDR3: CASSIAGEQGTGEQFF. The CDR3 bases are TGTGCCAGTAGTATAGCAGGAGAGCAGGGGACAGGGGAGCAGTTCTTC.

The V call is TRBV11-2, the J call TRBJ2-6, with D hard to call. This CDR3 region has 15 residues. The V end was cut by 5 bases, the J end by 0 bases, with 8 bases between. CDR1 SGHAT and CDR2 FQNNGV come from the germline V gene. CDR3 bases: TGTGCCAGCAGCCGAATCTTCTCTGGGGCCAACGTCCTGACTTTC. It codes for CASSRIFSGANVLTF.

CDR3 in DNA: TGCAGTGCTAGAGATACAAGTGAAGCTTTCTTT. This gives the protein CSARDTSEAFF. The rearrangement links TRBV20-1 to TRBJ1-1; D gene unclear. Germline CDR1 reads DFQATT; CDR2 reads SNEGSKA (reference sequence). Trimming pared 0 bases from V and 7 bases from J, leaving 6 bases between. CDR3 length equals 11 residues.

The chain is built from TRBV6-5 and TRBJ1-4; D remains unclear. This CDR3 contains 13 residues. V lost 11 bases to trimming and J lost 5 bases, with 15 bases between them. Germline V gene sequence: CDR1 MNHEY, CDR2 SVGAGI. The CDR3 sequence: CAPTMGMNEKLFF. The CDR3 nucleotides read TGTGCCCCAACCATGGGAATGAATGAAAAACTGTTTTTT.

This clone was recorded a few times. The V gene is TRBV19, the J gene TRBJ1-2, with TRBD1 identical over 9 bases. J gave up 10 bases and V 5 bases, and 5 bases lay outside the gene matches. Germline values: CDR1 LNHDA, CDR2 SQIVND (reference sequence). The CDR3 is 12 amino acids. The CDR3 bases are TGTGCCAGTAGTCCTGGACAGGGGATCTACACCTTC. It is translated as CASSPGQGIYTF. The variable domain in full, completed from reference TRBV19 and TRBJ1-2, reads DGGITQSPKYLFRKEGQNVTLSCEQNLNHDAMYWYRQDPGQGLRLIYYSQIVNDFQKGDIAEGYSVSREKKESFPLTVTSAQKNPTAFYLCASSPGQGIYTFGSGTRLTVV.

This clone was found many times. This chain joins TRBV19 and TRBJ2-1; 7 bases align to TRBD1. With 5 bases clipped from V and 6 bases from J, the junction kept 10 bases outside the gene matches. Germline lookup yields CDR1 LNHDA and CDR2 SQIVND (reference sequence). The CDR3 runs to 15 residues. The CDR3 loop reads CASSPRQGSLNEQFF. As DNA, the CDR3 is TGTGCCAGTAGTCCTCGACAGGGATCTCTCAATGAGCAGTTCTTC.

The genes are TRBV2 and TRBJ1-2, with D perhaps TRBD1 (5 bases). This CDR3 contains 13 residues. Looked up from germline, CDR1 is SNHLY and CDR2 is FYNNEI. Trimming cost V 6 bases and J 8 bases, with 16 bases left between them. CDR3 loop: CASRGDPRGGYTF. In nucleotides, the CDR3 is TGTGCCAGCAGGGGGGACCCCCGGGGAGGCTACACCTTC.

This CDR3 reads CATGQASIYGYTF. CDR3 in DNA: TGTGCCACTGGACAGGCATCTATTTATGGCTACACCTTC. This chain links TRBV10-3 with TRBJ1-2; the match to TRBD1 covers 7 bases. Germline CDR1 and CDR2: ENHRY and SYGVKD. This CDR3 is built from 13 residues. The V segment lost 10 bases and the J segment 5 bases; nucleotides outside the gene matches: 10.

The gene calls are TRBV3-1 (or the pseudogene TRBV3-2) and TRBJ1-2; D uncertain. Germline loops: CDR1 LGHDT, CDR2 YNNKEL (reference sequence). Trimming removed 4 bases from V and 6 bases from J, with 6 bases in between. The CDR3 has 11 residues. The CDR3 DNA follows: TGTGCCAGCAGCCGGGGAGATGGCTACACCTTC. Translating gives CASSRGDGYTF.

V usage is TRBV7-2 and J usage is TRBJ1-2, with D uncertain. There are 13 residues in the CDR3. V lost 2 bases and J lost 10, with 14 bases in between. Per the germline V gene, CDR1 is SGHTA and CDR2 is FQGNSA. The CDR3 protein is CASSLRLNGYYTF. The CDR3 DNA is TGTGCCAGCAGCTTACGGCTTAACGGCTACTACACCTTC.

This chain links TRBV30 with TRBJ1-5, with D tentatively TRBD1 (6 bases). Trimming took 3 bases from V and 0 from J, leaving 15 bases between them. CDR1 GTSNPN and CDR2 SVGIG come from the germline V gene (reference sequence). The CDR3 spans 16 residues. CDR3 region: CAWSAGTPNSNQPQHF. CDR3 nucleotide sequence: TGTGCCTGGAGCGCCGGGACACCGAATAGCAATCAGCCCCAGCATTTT.

The V call is TRBV14, the J call TRBJ1-6; D is possibly TRBD1 (5 bases). V lost 0 bases to trimming and J lost 10 bases, with 10 bases between them. Germline V gene sequence: CDR1 SGHDN, CDR2 FVKESK. This CDR3 has 14 residues. CDR3 DNA: TGTGCCAGCAGCCAAGACAGGGCGCGGTCACCCCTCCACTTT. Amino acids: CASSQDRARSPLHF.

This clone has just a few counts. The chain employs TRBV27 and TRBJ2-7; D gene unclear. The CDR3 is made up of 10 amino acids. V lost 8 bases, J lost 3 bases, and 5 bases lay in between. CDR1 is MNHEY, CDR2 SMNVEV, per germline (reference sequence). CDR3 sequence (DNA): TGTGCCAGCGGTCACTACGAGCAGTACTTC. Translation gives CASGHYEQYF.

This clone was seen only once. J is TRBJ2-7 and V is TRBV30, with 8 bases aligning to TRBD1. V dropped 4 bases and J dropped 4; count of bases not matched to a gene: 12. Germline-derived CDR1 and CDR2 are GTSNPN and SVGIG (reference sequence). The CDR3 totals 15 residues. The CDR3 loop reads CAWTAGGTGDYEQYF. CDR3 sequence (DNA): TGTGCCTGGACCGCCGGAGGGACAGGAGATTACGAGCAGTACTTC.

This chain joins TRBV15 and TRBJ1-4; TRBD1 aligns across 7 bases. The CDR3 has 17 amino acids. CDR1 LNHNV and CDR2 YYDKDF come from the germline V gene (reference sequence). V shed 4 bases and J 7 bases; nucleotides not matched to a gene: 15. The CDR3 coding sequence is TGTGCCACCAGCAAACTCGGGGAGGGGGCCGGCGGTGAAAAACTGTTTTTT. The encoded protein is CATSKLGEGAGGEKLFF.

The rearrangement uses TRBV5-1 and TRBJ1-2, with 7 bases fitting TRBD1. The CDR3 consists of 14 residues. J was trimmed by 7 bases and V by 0 bases; bases with no gene match: 6. Germline V gives CDR1 SGHRS, CDR2 YFSETQ. The CDR3 loop is CASSLDRQGSGYTF. CDR3 sequence (DNA): TGCGCCAGCAGCTTGGACCGACAGGGTAGTGGCTACACCTTC.

J is TRBJ2-3 and V is TRBV10-3; TRBD2 matches 12 bases. Trimming at V came to 6 bases and at J to 2 bases, leaving 3 bases not matched to a gene. CDR1 and CDR2 (germline): ENHRY, SYGVKD. CDR3 size: 15 residues. The CDR3 sequence is CAIRASGGATDTQYF. DNA for the CDR3: TGTGCCATCAGGGCTAGCGGGGGGGCCACAGATACGCAGTATTTT.

Regarding this clone: The identical CDR3 is also encoded by other nucleotide sequences in the sample. The chain carries TRBV27 and TRBJ1-5; D unclear. The germline CDR1 and CDR2 sequences are MNHEY and SMNVEV (reference sequence). The CDR3 contains 14 residues. Trimming left V 0 bases short and J 3 bases short, with 6 bases between. CDR3 residues: CASSLSGYNQPQHF. DNA for the CDR3: TGTGCCAGCAGTTTATCAGGGTACAATCAGCCCCAGCATTTT.

V is TRBV6-1 and J is TRBJ1-2, with 7 bases fitting TRBD1. The V segment lost 3 bases and the J segment 2 bases; nucleotides outside the gene matches: 6. Germline values: CDR1 MNHNS, CDR2 SASEGT. The CDR3 covers 15 residues. The CDR3 region is CASSDTGEPNYGYTF. CDR3 bases: TGTGCCAGCAGTGATACAGGGGAACCCAACTATGGCTACACCTTC.

The V gene is TRBV7-2, the J gene TRBJ2-2; D unresolved. Per the germline V gene, CDR1 is SGHTA and CDR2 is FQGNSA. V was clipped by 5 bases and J by 7 bases, with 11 bases between them. The CDR3 runs 13 residues. CDR3 sequence reads: CASSPLRIGELFF. The CDR3 region has the DNA TGTGCCAGCAGCCCCCTGCGGATCGGGGAGCTGTTTTTT.